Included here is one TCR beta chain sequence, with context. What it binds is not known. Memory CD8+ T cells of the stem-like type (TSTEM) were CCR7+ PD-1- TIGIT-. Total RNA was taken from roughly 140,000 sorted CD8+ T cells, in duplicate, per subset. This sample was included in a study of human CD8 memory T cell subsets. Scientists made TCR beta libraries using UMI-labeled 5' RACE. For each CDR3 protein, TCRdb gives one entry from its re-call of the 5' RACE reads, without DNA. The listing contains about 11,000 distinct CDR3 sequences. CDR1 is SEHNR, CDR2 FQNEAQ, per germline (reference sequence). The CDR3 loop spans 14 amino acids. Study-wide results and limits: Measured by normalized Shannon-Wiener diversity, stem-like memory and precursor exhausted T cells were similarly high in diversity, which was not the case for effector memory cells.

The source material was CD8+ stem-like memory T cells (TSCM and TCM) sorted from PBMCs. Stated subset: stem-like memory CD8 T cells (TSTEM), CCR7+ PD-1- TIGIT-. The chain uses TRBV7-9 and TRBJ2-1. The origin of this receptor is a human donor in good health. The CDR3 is CASSLENSYNEQFF.